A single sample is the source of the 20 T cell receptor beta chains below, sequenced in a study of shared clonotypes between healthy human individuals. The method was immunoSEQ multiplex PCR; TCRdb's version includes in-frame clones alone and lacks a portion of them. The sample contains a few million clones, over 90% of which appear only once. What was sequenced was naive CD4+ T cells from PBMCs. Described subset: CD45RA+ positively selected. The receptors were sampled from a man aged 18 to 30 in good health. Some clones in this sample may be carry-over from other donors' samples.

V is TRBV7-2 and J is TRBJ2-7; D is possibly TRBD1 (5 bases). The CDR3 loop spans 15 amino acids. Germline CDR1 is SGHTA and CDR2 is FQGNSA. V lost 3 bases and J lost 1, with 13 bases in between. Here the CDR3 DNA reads TGTGCCAGCAGCTTGGGCAGGGCAACGTCCTACGAGCAGTACTTC. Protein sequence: CASSLGRATSYEQYF.

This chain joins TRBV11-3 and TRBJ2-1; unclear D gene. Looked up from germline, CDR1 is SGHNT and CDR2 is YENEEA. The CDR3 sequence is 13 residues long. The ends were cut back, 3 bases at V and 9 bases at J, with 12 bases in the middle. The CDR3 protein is CASSLGIPGEQFF. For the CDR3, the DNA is TGTGCCAGCAGCTTGGGAATTCCTGGTGAGCAGTTCTTC.

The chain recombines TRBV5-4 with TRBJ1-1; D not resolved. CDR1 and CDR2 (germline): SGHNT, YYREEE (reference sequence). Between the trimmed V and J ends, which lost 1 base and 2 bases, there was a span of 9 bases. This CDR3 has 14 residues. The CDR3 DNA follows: TGTGCCAGCAGCTTGAAAGCGGGAAACACTGAAGCTTTCTTT. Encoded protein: CASSLKAGNTEAFF.

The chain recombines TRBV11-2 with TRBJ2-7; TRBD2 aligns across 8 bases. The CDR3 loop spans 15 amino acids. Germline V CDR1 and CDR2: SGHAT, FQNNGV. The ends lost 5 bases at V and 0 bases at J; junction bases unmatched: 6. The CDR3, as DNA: TGTGCCAGCAGCGTGGGGCGGGAGGCCTCCTACGAGCAGTACTTC. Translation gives CASSVGREASYEQYF.

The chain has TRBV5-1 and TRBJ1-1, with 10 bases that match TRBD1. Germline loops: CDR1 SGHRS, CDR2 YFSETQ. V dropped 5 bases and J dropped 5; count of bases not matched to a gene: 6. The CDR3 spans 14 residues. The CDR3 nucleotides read TGCGCCAGCAGGTCGACAGGGGGCGCGACTGAAGCTTTCTTT. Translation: CASRSTGGATEAFF.

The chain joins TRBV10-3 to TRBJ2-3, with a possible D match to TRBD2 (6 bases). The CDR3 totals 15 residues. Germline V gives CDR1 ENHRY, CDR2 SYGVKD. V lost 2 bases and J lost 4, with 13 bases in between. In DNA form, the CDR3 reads TGTGCCATCAGTGAGGGGGGGATGAGGGCAGATACGCAGTATTTT. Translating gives CAISEGGMRADTQYF.

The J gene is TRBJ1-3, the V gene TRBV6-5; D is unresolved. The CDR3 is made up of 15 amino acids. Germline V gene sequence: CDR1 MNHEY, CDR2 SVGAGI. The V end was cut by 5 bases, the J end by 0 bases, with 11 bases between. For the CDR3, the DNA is TGTGCCAGCAGTCGAACTGAAAGCTCTGGAAACACCATATATTTT. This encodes CASSRTESSGNTIYF.

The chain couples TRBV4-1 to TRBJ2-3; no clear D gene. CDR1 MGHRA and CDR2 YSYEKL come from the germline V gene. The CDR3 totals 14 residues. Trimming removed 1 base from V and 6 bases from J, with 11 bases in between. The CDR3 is CASSQVDLSDTQYF. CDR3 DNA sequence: TGCGCCAGCAGCCAAGTGGATCTCTCTGATACGCAGTATTTT.

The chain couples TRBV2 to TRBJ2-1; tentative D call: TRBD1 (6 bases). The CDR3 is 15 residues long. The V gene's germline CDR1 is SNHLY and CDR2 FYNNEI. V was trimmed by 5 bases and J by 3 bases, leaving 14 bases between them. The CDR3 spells CASSRQGGYYNEQFF. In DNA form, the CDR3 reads TGTGCCAGCAGTCGACAAGGGGGTTACTACAATGAGCAGTTCTTC.

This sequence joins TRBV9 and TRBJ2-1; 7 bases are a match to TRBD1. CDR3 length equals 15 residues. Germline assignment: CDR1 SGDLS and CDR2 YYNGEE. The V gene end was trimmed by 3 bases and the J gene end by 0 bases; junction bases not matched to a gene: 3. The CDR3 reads CASSGGGRSYNEQFF. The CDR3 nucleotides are TGTGCCAGCAGCGGAGGGGGCCGCTCCTACAATGAGCAGTTCTTC.

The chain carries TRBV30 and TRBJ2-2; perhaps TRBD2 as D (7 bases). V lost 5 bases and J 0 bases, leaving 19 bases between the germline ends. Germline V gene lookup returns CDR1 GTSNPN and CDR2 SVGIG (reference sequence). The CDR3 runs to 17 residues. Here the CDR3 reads CAWGGPGGTTNTGELFF. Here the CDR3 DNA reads TGTGCCTGGGGTGGGCCGGGGGGCACGACGAACACCGGGGAGCTGTTTTTT.

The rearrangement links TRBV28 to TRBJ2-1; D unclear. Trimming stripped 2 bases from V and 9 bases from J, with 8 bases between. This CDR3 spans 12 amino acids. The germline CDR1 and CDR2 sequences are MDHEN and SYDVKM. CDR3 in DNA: TGTGCCAGCAGTTTAACCCTTAGTGAGCAGTTCTTC. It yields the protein CASSLTLSEQFF.

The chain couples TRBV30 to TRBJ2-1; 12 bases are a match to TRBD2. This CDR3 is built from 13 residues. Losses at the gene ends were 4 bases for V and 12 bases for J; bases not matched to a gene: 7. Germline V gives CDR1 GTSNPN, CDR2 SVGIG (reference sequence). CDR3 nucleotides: TGTGCCTGGACCCTAGCGGGAGGGCCGGGGCAGTTCTTC. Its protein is CAWTLAGGPGQFF.

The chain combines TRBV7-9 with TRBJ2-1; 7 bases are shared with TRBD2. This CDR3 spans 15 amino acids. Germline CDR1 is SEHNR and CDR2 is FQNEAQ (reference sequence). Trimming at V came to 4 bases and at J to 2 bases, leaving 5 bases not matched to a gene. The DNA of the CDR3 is TGTGCCAGCAGCTCGCCGGGACTAACCTACAATGAGCAGTTCTTC. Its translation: CASSSPGLTYNEQFF.

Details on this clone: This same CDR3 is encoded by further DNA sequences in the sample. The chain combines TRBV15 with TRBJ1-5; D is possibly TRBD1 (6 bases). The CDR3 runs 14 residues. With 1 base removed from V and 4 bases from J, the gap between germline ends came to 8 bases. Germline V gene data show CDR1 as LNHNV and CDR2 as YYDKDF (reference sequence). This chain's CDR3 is CATSRGQGNQPQHF. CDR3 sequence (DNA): TGTGCCACCAGCAGAGGGCAGGGGAATCAGCCCCAGCATTTT.

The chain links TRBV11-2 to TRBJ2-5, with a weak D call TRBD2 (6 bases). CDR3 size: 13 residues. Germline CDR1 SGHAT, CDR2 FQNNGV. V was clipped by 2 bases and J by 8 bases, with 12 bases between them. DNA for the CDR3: TGTGCCAGCAGCTTAATACCCGGGGGAACCCAGTACTTC. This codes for CASSLIPGGTQYF.

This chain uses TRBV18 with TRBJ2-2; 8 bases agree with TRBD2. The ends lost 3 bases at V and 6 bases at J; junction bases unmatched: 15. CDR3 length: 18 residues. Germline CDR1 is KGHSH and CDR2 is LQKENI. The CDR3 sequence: CASSPTGASGSSAGELFF. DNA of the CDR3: TGTGCCAGCTCACCCACGGGGGCCAGCGGGAGTTCGGCCGGGGAGCTGTTTTTT.

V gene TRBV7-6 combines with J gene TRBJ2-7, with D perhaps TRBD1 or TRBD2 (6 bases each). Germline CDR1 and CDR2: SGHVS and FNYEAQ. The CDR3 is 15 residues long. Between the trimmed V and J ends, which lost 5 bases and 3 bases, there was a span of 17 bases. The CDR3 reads CASSQGTGAYYEQYF. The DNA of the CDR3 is TGTGCCAGCAGCCAGGGGACGGGGGCTTACTACGAGCAGTACTTC.

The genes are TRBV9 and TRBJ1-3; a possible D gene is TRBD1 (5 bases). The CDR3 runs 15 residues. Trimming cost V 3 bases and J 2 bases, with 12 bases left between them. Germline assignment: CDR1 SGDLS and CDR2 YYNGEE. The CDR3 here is CASSARGVAGNTIYF. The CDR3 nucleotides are TGTGCCAGCAGCGCCCGGGGGGTAGCTGGAAACACCATATATTTT.

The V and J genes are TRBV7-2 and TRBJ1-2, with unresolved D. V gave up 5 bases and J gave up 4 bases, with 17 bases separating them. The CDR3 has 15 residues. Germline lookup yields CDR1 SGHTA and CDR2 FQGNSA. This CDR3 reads CASSPARADSYGYTF. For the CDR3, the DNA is TGTGCCAGCAGCCCCGCGCGCGCGGACTCCTATGGCTACACCTTC.